What follows are 20 T cell receptor beta chains derived from one specimen sequenced in a study of glioma-infiltrating T cells. The iRepertoire nested amplicon-rescue multiplex PCR amplified TCR alpha and beta CDR3s from RNA. TCRdb re-derived calls from the multiplex PCR reads in MiXCR, one entry per CDR3 protein. The sample consists of under 50,000 distinct CDR3 sequences, 20% to 25% of them appearing once. The specimen was glioma tissue, nonneoplastic brain tissue, or PBMCs (not recorded which). These receptors were collected from a human donor with low-grade glioma or glioblastoma, undergoing nonglioma brain surgery, or in good health (not recorded which).

For the CDR3, the DNA is TGCAGTGCTAGTTGGCGGGGGCAAGAGACCCAGTACTTC. It translates to CSASWRGQETQYF. The chain couples TRBV20-1 to TRBJ2-5; 7 bases fit TRBD2. In germline, CDR1 is DFQATT, CDR2 SNEGSKA (reference sequence). CDR3 length: 13 residues. V lost 3 bases to trimming and J lost 2 bases; unmatched junction nucleotides: 3.

This clonotype was found a few times. The chain links TRBV5-8 to TRBJ1-1; weak D call: TRBD1 (5 bases). CDR3 length: 15 residues. V was cut by 4 bases and J by 9 bases, with 22 bases left in between. Germline CDR1 is SGHTS and CDR2 is YDEGEE. The CDR3 protein is CASSLPGTARGKAFF. DNA of the CDR3: TGTGCCAGCAGCCTACCCGGGACCGCCCGAGGAAAAGCTTTCTTT. Variable domain in full (rest from reference TRBV5-8 and TRBJ1-1): EAGVTQSPTHLIKTRGQQATLRCSPISGHTSVYWYQQALGLGLQFLLWYDEGEERNRGNFPPRFSGRQFPNYSSELNVNALELEDSALYLCASSLPGTARGKAFFGQGTRLTVV.

This clonotype was recorded many times. The chain recombines TRBV7-2 with TRBJ2-1; the D is unclear. The CDR3 extends over 15 amino acids. Germline-derived CDR1 and CDR2 are SGHTA and FQGNSA. The ends were cut back, 1 base at V and 5 bases at J, with 12 bases in the middle. CDR3 DNA: TGTGCCAGCAGCTTAGTCGGCGGATTCAACAATGAGCAGTTCTTC. It encodes CASSLVGGFNNEQFF.

This clonotype was recorded many times. The chain combines TRBV15 with TRBJ2-3; D is uncertain. Per germline, CDR1 LNHNV and CDR2 YYDKDF (reference sequence). With 0 bases removed from V and 6 bases from J, the gap between germline ends came to 7 bases. CDR3 length: 13 residues. For the CDR3, the DNA is TGTGCCACCAGCAGAGATCCTGGGGATACGCAGTATTTT. This encodes CATSRDPGDTQYF.

In its sample, this clonotype was seen many times. The gene calls are TRBV10-2 and TRBJ1-1; D unresolved. V was cut by 6 bases and J by 0 bases, with 11 bases left in between. The germline V gene encodes CDR1 WSHSY and CDR2 SAAADI. The CDR3 is 14 amino acids. The CDR3 DNA reads as TGCGCCAGCAGGATAACAAGGATGAACACTGAAGCTTTCTTT. Translating it yields CASRITRMNTEAFF.

Worth noting for this clonotype: The germline gene is not matched at one end of the junction; a read error may be the cause. This sequence joins TRBV6-2 or TRBV6-3 and TRBJ2-1; the match to TRBD2 covers 9 bases. Germline V gives CDR1 MNHEY, CDR2 SVGEGT. This CDR3 comprises 15 residues. The CDR3 sequence: CASGRIEAGSNEQFF. The CDR3 coding sequence is TGCGCCAGCGGGAGGATAGAGGCTGGATCCAATGAGCAGTTCTTC.

With respect to this clonotype: A much bigger clone sits one base away, suggesting this may be a read error. The chain joins TRBV28 to TRBJ1-3, with D perhaps matching TRBD1 (5 bases). CDR3 length: 15 amino acids. Germline V gives CDR1 MDHEN, CDR2 SYDVKM. The CDR3 region has the DNA TGTGCCCGCAGTTTAGGTGGGACTACTGGAAACACCATATATTTT. It is translated as CARSLGGTTGNTIYF.

This clonotype was seen at least ten times. V and J are TRBV7-7 and TRBJ2-5; TRBD1 matches at 7 bases. Germline CDR1 SSHAT, CDR2 FNYEAQ (reference sequence). After removal of 5 bases from V and 3 bases from J, the junction contained 6 bases not matched to a gene. This CDR3 is built from 14 residues. The CDR3 nucleotides read TGTGCCAGCAGCACAATCGGGACAGAAGAGACCCAGTACTTC. This codes for CASSTIGTEETQYF.

This clonotype was counted ten times or more. The chain has TRBV10-2 and TRBJ2-3; maybe TRBD2 (6 bases). CDR1 and CDR2 (germline): WSHSY, SAAADI. This CDR3 is 12 amino acids long. Between the trimmed V and J ends, which lost 3 bases and 9 bases, there was a span of 10 bases. CDR3 region: CASSDSGGTQYF. In nucleotides, the CDR3 is TGCGCCAGCAGTGATTCTGGGGGGACGCAGTATTTT.

This clonotype was seen ten or more times. The gene calls are TRBV20-1 and TRBJ1-1; the match to TRBD1 covers 7 bases. Unmatched junction bases numbered 19, after V lost 5 bases and J lost 1 base. Germline assignment: CDR1 DFQATT and CDR2 SNEGSKA (reference sequence). The CDR3 sequence is 18 residues long. The CDR3 region has the DNA TGCAGTGCTCCAGTTGGCAAGCGGCAGGGGGAATCGAACACTGAAGCTTTCTTT. Its protein product is CSAPVGKRQGESNTEAFF.

This clonotype was seen repeatedly, ten times or more. The J gene is TRBJ2-1, the V gene TRBV7-2; TRBD2 matches 9 bases. In germline, CDR1 is SGHTA, CDR2 FQGNSA. Trimming at V came to 5 bases and at J to 7 bases, leaving 9 bases not matched to a gene. This CDR3 has 15 amino acids. The CDR3 region is CASSPPGGRDNEQFF. CDR3 in DNA: TGTGCCAGCAGCCCGCCGGGCGGGAGGGATAATGAGCAGTTCTTC.

This clonotype was picked up many times. The chain combines TRBV14 with TRBJ1-1; D gene uncertain. V dropped 1 base and J dropped 0 bases, with 9 bases sitting between them. Germline CDR1 SGHDN, CDR2 FVKESK. The CDR3 spans 15 residues. The DNA for the CDR3 is TGTGCCAGCAGCCAAGTCGCCCTAATGAACACTGAAGCTTTCTTT. This translates into CASSQVALMNTEAFF.

At least ten counts were recorded for this clonotype. The chain recombines TRBV3-1 with TRBJ2-7; TRBD2 aligns across 11 bases. The ends lost 6 bases at V and 3 bases at J; junction bases unmatched: 4. This CDR3 spans 14 amino acids. Germline values: CDR1 LGHDT, CDR2 YNNKEL (reference sequence). This CDR3 reads CASSKLAGDYEQYF. DNA for the CDR3: TGTGCCAGCAGTAAACTAGCGGGAGACTACGAGCAGTACTTC.

In its sample, this clonotype was seen many times. CDR3 sequence (DNA): TGTGCCAGTAGTATAGCGCCAGGCCCTGAAGCTTTCTTT. Translation: CASSIAPGPEAFF. This chain uses TRBV19 with TRBJ1-1; D is unclear. The V gene lost 1 base and the J gene lost 6 bases, with 9 bases spanning the gap. The CDR3 is 13 residues long. Germline CDR1 is LNHDA and CDR2 is SQIVND (reference sequence).

This clonotype was observed many times. This chain links TRBV5-1 with TRBJ1-1; no clear D gene. Germline CDR1 is SGHRS and CDR2 is YFSETQ. Between the trimmed V and J ends, which lost 3 bases and 1 base, there was a span of 13 bases. CDR3 length equals 15 residues. The CDR3 loop reads CASSSLTPQNTEAFF. In DNA, the CDR3 is TGCGCCAGCAGCTCGCTGACTCCTCAGAACACTGAAGCTTTCTTT.

This clonotype was detected only once. This may be a read error: a much more frequent sequence differs by one nucleotide. The chain is built from TRBV28 and TRBJ2-7; TRBD1 aligns across 8 bases. The CDR3 length is 16 residues. CDR1 is MDHEN and CDR2 is SYDVKM in the germline V gene. For the CDR3, the DNA is TGCGCCAGCAGGCAACACGCAGGGGGCGCGACCTACGAGCAGTACTTC. Amino acid sequence: CASRQHAGGATYEQYF.

This clonotype was seen repeatedly, ten times or more. This rearrangement joins TRBV28 to TRBJ1-3, with no clear D. Trimming shortened V by 7 bases and J by 0 bases, and 13 bases separated the two germline ends. Germline-derived CDR1 and CDR2 are MDHEN and SYDVKM. CDR3 size: 15 residues. CDR3 region: CASTRTFSSGNTIYF. The CDR3 DNA sequence: TGTGCCAGCACCCGGACTTTCAGCTCTGGAAACACCATATATTTT.

This clonotype was observed many times. This chain joins TRBV5-1 and TRBJ1-1, with D perhaps TRBD1 (6 bases). Trimming cost V 3 bases and J 1 base, with 7 bases left between them. Germline V gene lookup returns CDR1 SGHRS and CDR2 YFSETQ. The length of the CDR3 is 13 residues. This chain's CDR3 is CASSWDTNTEAFF. The CDR3 DNA sequence: TGCGCCAGCAGCTGGGACACGAACACTGAAGCTTTCTTT.

This clonotype was seen once. A read error is possible here, since a much larger clone lies one base away. The V call is TRBV11-2, the J call TRBJ1-4; D not certain. The germline V gene encodes CDR1 SGHAT and CDR2 FQNNGV. This CDR3 region has 14 residues. CDR3 in amino acids: CASGLEPASEKLFF. DNA of the CDR3: TGTGCCAGCGGCTTAGAACCAGCGAGTGAAAAACTGTTTTTT.

This clonotype was found many times. The gene calls are TRBV20-1 and TRBJ1-6, with TRBD1 as a possible D gene (5 bases). Germline assignment: CDR1 DFQATT and CDR2 SNEGSKA (reference sequence). CDR3 length equals 13 residues. Deletions cut 7 bases from V and 7 bases from J, with 14 bases between. The CDR3 nucleotides read TGCAGTGTGGGCAAACAGGCCAATTCACCCCTCCACTTT. Residues: CSVGKQANSPLHF.